This T cell receptor beta chain was captured by sequencing in a study of T cell responses to AZD1222 COVID-19 vaccine. Sequencing used immunoSEQ multiplex PCR; TCRdb keeps in-frame clones, though not all of them. The data contain more than 85,000 clones, roughly 84% of them singletons. This CDR3 spans 18 amino acids. Germline V CDR1 and CDR2: SGHTA, FQGNSA. V lost 0 bases and J lost 3, with 17 bases in between. This material consisted of peripheral blood, taken on day 0 of AZD1222 vaccination. V gene TRBV7-2 combines with J gene TRBJ1-4; D not certain. This TCR was recovered from an adult in good health. The CDR3 coding sequence is TGTGCCAGCAGCTTAGCGCTTGGACTGGGAGTGGCTAATGAAAAACTGTTTTTT. Its translation: CASSLALGLGVANEKLFF.